This T cell receptor beta chain came from a study of CD8 T cells in Susac syndrome (dated by TCRdb to between 2018 and 2021). In terms of the full investigation: Whether CD8+ T cell activation and differentiation in Susac syndrome was antigen driven was tested using repertoire sequencing. Here is what the overall study found, with its caveats: The number of individuals in the TCR sequencing and HLA analysis was recognized as being relatively small.

The germline V gene supplies CDR1 MGHRA and CDR2 YSYEKL. The CDR3 spans 15 residues, from the cysteine through the phenylalanine. The kept DNA is CDR3 alone, 45 bases in frame from the first base. Trimming takes 1 base from V and 5 bases from J, and the germline ends sit 15 bases apart. Regarding this clonotype: Its antigen is not yet known. The input lacks base qualities; no much larger clone sits a single base away.

RNA was extracted using the RNeasy kit, and roughly 0.5 to 1 microgram was reverse transcribed with random hexamers. TCR beta CDR3 regions were amplified with the immunoSEQ multiplex PCR assay covering 54 Vbeta and 13 Jbeta segments. PCR amplification bias was corrected using a synthetic template baseline for primer optimization and computational correction. The paper's data handling went like this. Reads were assigned to V, D and J genes according to IMGT and analyzed in immunoSEQ Analyzer, with only productive sequences retained. To calculate clonality, Shannon entropy was normalized by log2 of the number of productive unique sequences and then subtracted from one. For each patient and control, public and private clones were evaluated among the 100 most prevalent clones. Clones were defined as Susac-specific if absent from the healthy and MS cohorts, from over a thousand published viral clones and from other ImmuneACCESS disease sequences. Clones were called with MiXCR by TCRdb after fastp trimmed the public reads at Q25, and only in-frame beta chains were retained. One record per CDR3 amino acid sequence lists the most common genes and DNA. TCRdb, not the original authors, processed these V and J calls. The sample yields 300,000 to 350,000 distinct CDR3 sequences; 92% were counted once. More than 0.06% of the sample comes from the top ten.

Peripheral blood CD8+ and CD4+ T cells from healthy donors, Susac syndrome patients and multiple sclerosis patients were profiled using high-throughput TCR beta sequencing. The multiple sclerosis controls were treatment-naive patients who had stable or active relapsing-remitting disease and met the revised McDonald criteria. Bulk CD8+ and CD4+ T cells were purified by magnetic negative isolation, whereas CD8+ TEMRA cells were enriched by FACS. Blood was drawn into EDTA tubes, processed within 24 hours, and PBMCs were isolated by density gradient centrifugation. PBMCs intended for TCR sequencing were cryopreserved in liquid nitrogen and were subsequently thawed in a 37 degrees C water bath. Purity of sorted or isolated CD4+, CD8+ and CD8+ TEMRA cells was at least 90%.

This chain is built from TRBV4-1 and TRBJ2-7, with a tentative D gene TRBD2 over 6 matching bases. The clonotype comes from a human donor with multiple sclerosis. Sequencing was carried out using CD4+ T cells from PBMCs. The CDR3 protein is CASSQGRGRVDEQYF. The sequenced DNA: TGCGCCAGCAGCCAAGGGCGGGGTCGGGTTGACGAGCAGTACTTC.